The 16 T cell receptor beta chains given below trace back to one sample, sequenced in a study of blood T cell repertoires in COVID-19. Repertoires were generated with immunoSEQ multiplex PCR, while TCRdb's copy carries only in-frame clones and drops some. In the table there are 70,000 to 95,000 clones, around 80% of which are singletons. The specimen was peripheral blood. These receptors came from a human donor in a cohort sampled during active COVID-19.

The genes are TRBV6-6 and TRBJ2-5; D might be TRBD2 (6 bases). Germline V gene sequence: CDR1 MNHNY, CDR2 SVGAGI (reference sequence). V was cut by 8 bases and J by 9 bases, with 16 bases left in between. This CDR3 spans 12 amino acids. The chain's CDR3 is CASSTGDQAQYF. Written as DNA, the CDR3 is TGTGCCAGCTCGACGGGGGATCAGGCCCAGTACTTC.

The chain couples TRBV7-9 to TRBJ1-2, with 9 bases fitting TRBD1. Looked up from germline, CDR1 is SEHNR and CDR2 is FQNEAQ (reference sequence). V dropped 1 base and J dropped 0; count of bases not matched to a gene: 0. The CDR3 consists of 15 residues. As DNA, the CDR3 is TGTGCCAGCAGCTTAGGGACAGGGGCTAACTATGGCTACACCTTC. Protein product: CASSLGTGANYGYTF.

The chain couples TRBV28 to TRBJ1-5; a weak D match, TRBD1 (5 bases). Trimming took 10 bases from V and 0 from J, leaving 16 bases between them. CDR3 length equals 15 residues. In germline, CDR1 is MDHEN, CDR2 SYDVKM. The CDR3 here is CATKGGGNSNQPQHF. The CDR3, as DNA: TGTGCCACCAAGGGCGGGGGGAATAGCAATCAGCCCCAGCATTTT.

V usage is TRBV5-1 and J usage is TRBJ2-3; D not resolved. The germline V gene has CDR1 SGHRS and CDR2 YFSETQ. V lost 3 bases to trimming and J lost 0 bases, with 11 bases between them. This CDR3 has 15 amino acids. The CDR3 DNA follows: TGCGCCAGCAGCTCAGGCCAAACTAGCACAGATACGCAGTATTTT. Translating it yields CASSSGQTSTDTQYF.

The CDR3 spells CASSSTGYASGNTIYF. The CDR3 region has the DNA TGTGCCAGCAGTTCGACAGGCTACGCCTCTGGAAACACCATATATTTT. The V gene is TRBV28, the J gene TRBJ1-3; D is perhaps TRBD1 (6 bases). The V gene lost 4 bases and the J gene lost 0 bases, with 13 bases spanning the gap. The germline CDR1 and CDR2 sequences are MDHEN and SYDVKM. The CDR3 has 16 amino acids.

For the CDR3, the DNA is TGTGCCAGCTCTCATGCCGGGACAGGGAGATCGACAGGAAACACCATATATTTT. Translation: CASSHAGTGRSTGNTIYF. The V call is TRBV18, the J call TRBJ1-3, with 9 nucleotides matching TRBD1. After removal of 6 bases from V and 4 bases from J, the junction contained 16 bases not matched to a gene. CDR1 KGHSH and CDR2 LQKENI come from the germline V gene. CDR3 length: 18 amino acids. Using reference TRBV18 and TRBJ1-3 for the parts outside the CDR3, the full variable domain is NAGVMQNPRHLVRRRGQEARLRCSPMKGHSHVYWYRQLPEEGLKFMVYLQKENIIDESGMPKERFSAEFPKEGPSILRIQQVVRGDSAAYFCASSHAGTGRSTGNTIYFGEGSWLTVV.

This chain connects TRBV7-9 to TRBJ1-4, with TRBD1 matching 7 bases. The CDR3 is 15 amino acids. Trimming at V came to 2 bases and at J to 3 bases, leaving 3 bases not matched to a gene. Germline CDR1 and CDR2: SEHNR and FQNEAQ (reference sequence). The CDR3 sequence: CASSLTQGANEKLFF. The CDR3 DNA reads TGTGCCAGCAGCTTAACCCAGGGGGCTAATGAAAAACTGTTTTTT.

This clone was seen just once. The J gene is TRBJ2-5, the V gene TRBV6-6; 8 bases align to TRBD2. V dropped 6 bases and J dropped 5; count of bases not matched to a gene: 8. Germline-derived CDR1 and CDR2 are MNHNY and SVGAGI (reference sequence). This CDR3 is 14 amino acids long. The CDR3 bases are TGTGCCAGCAGACCCGTTAGCGGGGTCGAGACCCAGTACTTC. It encodes CASRPVSGVETQYF.

The V call is TRBV3-1 (or the pseudogene TRBV3-2), the J call TRBJ2-3; 7 positions agree with TRBD2. The junction had 3 bases not matched to a gene; V was cut back by 1 base and J by 2 bases. Germline CDR1 reads LGHDT; CDR2 reads YNNKEL (reference sequence). CDR3 size: 15 residues. The CDR3 DNA is TGTGCCAGCAGCCAAGGAGCGGGGCCCACAGATACGCAGTATTTT. Translation: CASSQGAGPTDTQYF.

This clone was seen ten or more times. The chain employs TRBV9 and TRBJ2-2; 7 bases line up with TRBD1. V shed 6 bases, J shed 1 base, and the junction held 9 bases outside the gene matches. The length of the CDR3 is 16 residues. The germline V gene has CDR1 SGDLS and CDR2 YYNGEE. The CDR3 loop is CASTPRTGGNTGELFF. CDR3 in DNA: TGTGCCAGCACCCCCCGGACAGGTGGGAACACCGGGGAGCTGTTTTTT.

The chain has TRBV19 and TRBJ2-3; possibly TRBD1 for D (5 bases). Trimming took 8 bases from V and 1 from J, leaving 16 bases between them. This CDR3 has 15 amino acids. Germline V gene sequence: CDR1 LNHDA, CDR2 SQIVND (reference sequence). The CDR3: CASRSRSRGTDTQYF. CDR3 bases: TGTGCCAGTCGGTCCCGGAGCAGGGGCACAGATACGCAGTATTTT.

The CDR3 DNA sequence: TGCGCCAGCAGCTTGCAACAAGAAAACACTGAAGCTTTCTTT. Its protein is CASSLQQENTEAFF. V is TRBV5-1 and J is TRBJ1-1, with D hard to call. The CDR3 consists of 14 residues. Germline V lookup: CDR1 SGHRS, CDR2 YFSETQ. Trimming removed 1 base at V and 2 bases at J, with 9 bases between.

This sequence joins TRBV21-1 and TRBJ1-1; the table's D call, TRBD1, has no DNA check behind it. TRBV21-1 corresponds to a pseudogene. The CDR3 has 16 amino acids. The CDR3 DNA follows: TGTGCCAGCAGCAAACCGGGGGACAGGGTTTGCACTGAAGCTTTCTTT. Residues: CASSKPGDRVCTEAFF.

This clone was seen only once. CDR3 region: CASSWGGRPNTEAFF. The CDR3 DNA follows: TGTGCCAGCAGTTGGGGGGGACGGCCGAACACTGAAGCTTTCTTT. The chain combines TRBV28 with TRBJ1-1, with D possibly TRBD1 on 5 matching bases. CDR3 length equals 15 residues. The germline CDR1 and CDR2 sequences are MDHEN and SYDVKM. The V and J ends lost 4 bases and 1 base respectively, with 13 bases between them.

V gene TRBV5-6 combines with J gene TRBJ2-7; D is unresolved. CDR3 length: 14 amino acids. Looked up from germline, CDR1 is SGHDT and CDR2 is YYEEEE. V was shortened by 4 bases and J by 7 bases, with 18 bases between the two germline ends. The CDR3 DNA is TGTGCCAGCAGCGCCAAAATTGGCCCGTGGGAGCAGTACTTC. This translates into CASSAKIGPWEQYF.

The V call is TRBV2, the J call TRBJ1-2, with a weak D call TRBD1 (6 bases). The CDR3 runs 14 residues. V lost 6 bases and J 2 bases, leaving 13 bases between the germline ends. Germline CDR1 reads SNHLY; CDR2 reads FYNNEI. The CDR3: CASSEQGSNYGYTF. The CDR3 nucleotides are TGTGCCAGCAGCGAACAGGGATCCAACTATGGCTACACCTTC.